The rows below give T cell receptor beta chains drawn from one sample of a study of T cell responses to AZD1222 COVID-19 vaccine. Only in-frame clones appear in the TCRdb table, and some are missing; sequencing was by immunoSEQ multiplex PCR. The sample has 100,000 to 110,000 clones, just under 90% seen once. The sample here was peripheral blood, taken on day 0 of AZD1222 vaccination. The receptor source for this set is an adult in good health. CDR3s include the opening cysteine and the closing phenylalanine or tryptophan. D genes are given only for firm matches. Clone size, where shown, is once, few, many, or a class for clones that have expanded.

j_call d_call v_call clone_size cdr3_nt cdr3_aa
TRBJ1-6 . TRBV7-2 . TGTGCCAGCAGTCCGCAGGGTGTGGGTTCACCCCTCCACTTT CASSPQGVGSPLHF
TRBJ1-2 . TRBV19 . TGTGCCAGTAGTATGACAGTTAACTATGGCTACACCTTC CASSMTVNYGYTF
TRBJ2-5 TRBD1 TRBV28 . TGTGCCAGCAGCACGACGACAGGGGTACAAGAGACCCAGTACTTC CASSTTTGVQETQYF
TRBJ2-3 . TRBV19 . TGTGCCAGTAGTCCTCCCGGGGTCCCCGATACGCAGTATTTT CASSPPGVPDTQYF
TRBJ1-1 TRBD1 TRBV19 . TGTGCCAGTAGTATCAAGACAGGGGTCATGAACACTGAAGCTTTCTTT CASSIKTGVMNTEAFF
TRBJ2-7 TRBD2 TRBV5-6 . TGTGCCAGCAGCTTCTCTAGGATCCTAGCGGGAGGGCTAGACGAGCAGTACTTC CASSFSRILAGGLDEQYF
TRBJ2-7 TRBD1 TRBV4-3 . TGCGCCAGTAGCCAAGATCCTTGGACAGGGTTCTACGAGCAGTACTTC CASSQDPWTGFYEQYF
TRBJ2-7 . TRBV5-1 once TGCGCCAGCAGCTCGCCTGGACTGAGCTCCTACGAGCAGTACTTC CASSSPGLSSYEQYF
TRBJ1-3 . TRBV3-1/TRBV3-2 . TGTGCCAGCAGCCAAAGCCGCCTAGTAAACACCATATATTTT CASSQSRLVNTIYF
TRBJ1-2 . TRBV4-1 . TGCGCCAGCAGCCATTTGGCAGGGGTCATCCCTTGGTATGGCTACACCTTC CASSHLAGVIPWYGYTF
TRBJ2-7 TRBD2 TRBV7-2 once TGTGCCAGCAGCCTACTAGCGGGAGGGACCTACGAGCAGTACTTC CASSLLAGGTYEQYF
TRBJ2-1 . TRBV6-1 . TGTGCCAGCAGTGAAGATACAGGGTCCTACAATGAGCAGTTCTTC CASSEDTGSYNEQFF
TRBJ1-1 . TRBV3-1/TRBV3-2 . TGTGCCAGCAGCCAAAGGGGGGTGAACACTGAAGCTTTCTTT CASSQRGVNTEAFF
TRBJ1-2 . TRBV11-3 . TGTGCCAGCAGCTTGGGGGTACCGTCGGGTGGCTACACCTTC CASSLGVPSGGYTF
TRBJ1-2 TRBD1 TRBV7-2 . TGTGCCAGCAGTCCGGGACAGCAGTACCCCTACACCTTC CASSPGQQYPYTF
TRBJ1-2 TRBD1 TRBV4-1 once TGCGCCAGCAGCCAAGATAGGAGACAGGGGTATGGCTACACCTTC CASSQDRRQGYGYTF